What follows is one T cell receptor (beta chain) and its context. Its antigen is currently unknown. The sample comes from a study of tumor-infiltrating lymphocytes in localized non-small cell lung cancer. The wider study: Tumor tissue and non-adjacent uninvolved lung came from each patient.

Broader study findings: TCRbeta sequencing showed higher T cell infiltration in tumors than uninvolved lung.

Measured with immunoSEQ multiplex PCR; TCRdb has only the in-frame clones, and not every one. This table holds about 7,000 clones, 74% found once. CDR1 SGHAT and CDR2 FQNNGV come from the germline V gene. Trimming took 2 bases from V and 8 from J, leaving 16 bases between them. This CDR3 spans 15 amino acids. The sequenced sample was uninvolved lung tissue not adjacent to the tumor. The chain has TRBV11-2 and TRBJ2-1; D is ambiguous. The receptor was derived from a human donor with non-small cell lung cancer. CDR3 sequence (DNA): TGTGCCAGCAGCTTAATCCGCCGCAGTTTCCATGAGCAGTTCTTC. Its translation is CASSLIRRSFHEQFF.